The 22 T cell receptor beta chains presented below share a single source sample, sequenced in a study of shared clonotypes between healthy human individuals. Assay: immunoSEQ multiplex PCR; the TCRdb copy retains only in-frame clones and omits some. The repertoire includes roughly 500,000 clones, around 85% of them detected once, and roughly 13% sits in the top ten. The material sequenced was PBMCs. The receptors here all came from a woman aged 40-49 years in good health. Some clones in this sample may be carry-over from other donors' samples.

The rearrangement links TRBV28 to TRBJ1-2; 7 nucleotides line up with TRBD1. V shed 7 bases and J 2 bases; nucleotides not matched to a gene: 7. CDR3 length: 14 residues. CDR1 is MDHEN, CDR2 SYDVKM, per germline. As DNA, the CDR3 is TGTGCCAGCACCCGGACAGGCGACAACTATGGCTACACCTTC. Amino acid sequence: CASTRTGDNYGYTF.

Details on this clone: Other DNA variants within this sample encode the same CDR3. The chain carries TRBV4-3 and TRBJ2-1, with 11 nucleotides matching TRBD2. The CDR3 extends over 15 amino acids. Germline loops: CDR1 LGHNA, CDR2 YSLEER. V was clipped by 0 bases and J by 9 bases; unmatched bases: 4. The CDR3 DNA follows: TGCGCCAGCAGCCAAGAACTAGCGGGAGTAGGTGAGCAGTTCTTC. Its translation: CASSQELAGVGEQFF.

The chain links TRBV2 to TRBJ2-7; D ambiguous. The CDR3 runs to 15 residues. Germline-derived CDR1 and CDR2 are SNHLY and FYNNEI. V dropped 1 base and J dropped 0 bases, with 10 bases sitting between them. The CDR3 region has the DNA TGTGCCAGCAGTGAAGAGGAAGCAGGCTCCTACGAGCAGTACTTC. Translating it yields CASSEEEAGSYEQYF.

This clone was seen repeatedly, ten times or more. The same CDR3 can be traced to other DNA sequences in this sample. The rearrangement uses TRBV12-5 and TRBJ2-3; 11 bases line up with TRBD2. From germline, CDR1 is LGHNT and CDR2 FRNRAP. CDR3 length: 17 residues. J was trimmed by 5 bases and V by 3 bases; bases with no gene match: 10. The CDR3 DNA is TGTGCTAGTGGTTTCGCCCCTACTAGCGGGAGTGTAGATACGCAGTATTTT. This encodes CASGFAPTSGSVDTQYF.

This chain joins TRBV13 and TRBJ1-5; possibly TRBD1 for D (6 bases). Trimming took off 5 bases at V and 1 base at J, with 12 bases between the two ends. Germline CDR1 and CDR2: PRHDT and FYEKMQ (reference sequence). The CDR3 consists of 15 residues. The DNA for the CDR3 is TGTGCCAGCAGCGGCAGGACAGCGAGCAATCAGCCCCAGCATTTT. Its protein is CASSGRTASNQPQHF.

This clone came up many times. This chain joins TRBV27 and TRBJ1-2; 7 bases line up with TRBD1. This CDR3 spans 15 amino acids. J lost 7 bases, V lost 2 bases, and 10 bases had no gene match. Germline V gives CDR1 MNHEY, CDR2 SMNVEV (reference sequence). The CDR3 is CASSLTGEGSGGYTF. DNA for the CDR3: TGTGCCAGCAGTTTAACAGGGGAGGGATCGGGTGGCTACACCTTC.

As to this clone: The junction departs from the called germline gene at one end, perhaps through a read error. The chain employs TRBV4-3 and TRBJ2-7; 8 bases map to TRBD1. The CDR3 has 14 amino acids. Per germline, CDR1 LGHNA and CDR2 YSLEER. For the CDR3, the DNA is TGCGCCAGCAGCCAAGAAGTGGGACCGGGACAGGCGCGATTT. Translated: CASSQEVGPGQARF.

CDR3 DNA: TGTGCCACCAGCAGAGCTCCTCTCCCGGCTAATGAAAAACTGTTTTTT. Translating gives CATSRAPLPANEKLFF. V gene TRBV15 combines with J gene TRBJ1-4; D not resolved. CDR3 length: 16 residues. V shed 1 base and J shed 3 bases, with 12 bases lying between them. Per the germline V gene, CDR1 is LNHNV and CDR2 is YYDKDF (reference sequence).

V gene TRBV18 combines with J gene TRBJ1-4; no clear D gene. The CDR3 consists of 14 residues. V lost 6 bases to trimming and J lost 4 bases, with 12 bases between them. Germline V gene sequence: CDR1 KGHSH, CDR2 LQKENI. CDR3 residues: CASSPNGDNEKLFF. The CDR3 coding sequence is TGTGCCAGCTCCCCGAATGGAGATAATGAAAAACTGTTTTTT. The entire variable domain, with the rest obtained from reference TRBV18 and TRBJ1-4, is as follows: NAGVMQNPRHLVRRRGQEARLRCSPMKGHSHVYWYRQLPEEGLKFMVYLQKENIIDESGMPKERFSAEFPKEGPSILRIQQVVRGDSAAYFCASSPNGDNEKLFFGSGTQLSVL.

This clone was found a few times. This chain uses TRBV19 with TRBJ2-2; 9 positions agree with TRBD2. Trimming took 6 bases from V and 5 from J; bases not matched to a gene: 10. CDR3 length equals 16 residues. Germline loops: CDR1 LNHDA, CDR2 SQIVND (reference sequence). The chain's CDR3 is CASRYRLAGQTGELFF. The CDR3 DNA reads TGTGCCAGTAGGTATAGGCTAGCGGGACAAACCGGGGAGCTGTTTTTT.

A word on this clone: This likely stems from a read error, as it lies one base from a far larger clone. Other DNA variants within this sample encode the same CDR3. The rearrangement joins TRBV10-3 to TRBJ1-1; 7 positions agree with TRBD1. Germline lookup yields CDR1 ENHRY and CDR2 SYGVKD. The CDR3 consists of 14 residues. The DNA of the CDR3 is TGTGCCATCAGTGCCGGGACAGTGAACACTGAGGCTTTCTTT. As protein: CAISAGTVNTEAFF.

The chain recombines TRBV6-4 with TRBJ1-1; a weak D match, TRBD1 (5 bases). Germline CDR1 reads MRHNA; CDR2 reads SNTAGT. The CDR3 loop spans 14 amino acids. V was pared by 2 bases and J by 7 bases, with 14 bases between. CDR3 in amino acids: CASSDGAASSEAFF. CDR3 coding DNA: TGTGCCAGCAGTGACGGGGCAGCAAGCAGTGAAGCTTTCTTT.

Comments on this clone: Being one base from a much bigger clone, this may be a read error. Other DNA variants within this sample encode the same CDR3. CDR3 nucleotide sequence: TGTGCCAGTACGACGACAGGGGGGTACAACGAGCAGTTCTTC. Translated, it gives CASTTTGGYNEQFF. The chain joins TRBV19 to TRBJ2-1, with TRBD1 identical over 9 bases. Germline V lookup: CDR1 LNHDA, CDR2 SQIVND (reference sequence). This CDR3 is built from 14 residues.

This chain joins TRBV5-1 and TRBJ2-5, with TRBD2 matching over 8 bases. CDR1 is SGHRS and CDR2 is YFSETQ in the germline V gene. V shed 1 base and J 0 bases; nucleotides not matched to a gene: 5. The CDR3 has 16 amino acids. CDR3 sequence (DNA): TGCGCCAGCAGCTTGAATCTAGCGGGCAACCAAGAGACCCAGTACTTC. Translating gives CASSLNLAGNQETQYF.

The chain is built from TRBV28 and TRBJ1-2, with D possibly matching TRBD1 (6 bases). V gave up 6 bases and J gave up 4 bases, with 12 bases separating them. CDR1 is MDHEN, CDR2 SYDVKM, per germline. This CDR3 region has 13 residues. CDR3 coding DNA: TGTGCCAGCAGGACAGGAGAGGCCTATGGCTACACCTTC. Translation gives CASRTGEAYGYTF.

This chain uses TRBV30 with TRBJ2-7, with D perhaps matching TRBD2 (5 bases). Germline CDR1 and CDR2: GTSNPN and SVGIG (reference sequence). The V and J ends lost 5 bases and 9 bases respectively, with 23 bases between them. The CDR3 consists of 14 residues. CDR3 sequence (DNA): TGTGCCTGGGACCATGGACTTTCCTACGAGTGGCAGTACTTC. Protein product: CAWDHGLSYEWQYF.

The chain carries TRBV5-4 and TRBJ2-7; weak D call: TRBD2 (5 bases). There are 14 residues in the CDR3. Germline lookup yields CDR1 SGHNT and CDR2 YYREEE (reference sequence). Deletions cut 3 bases from V and 5 bases from J, with 15 bases between. CDR3 sequence reads: CASSSSSGSDEQYF. DNA of the CDR3: TGTGCCAGCAGCTCTTCCTCGGGATCTGACGAGCAGTACTTC.

The sample holds many counts of this clone. Other DNA sequences within the sample encode an identical CDR3. V gene TRBV7-8 combines with J gene TRBJ2-5; TRBD2 is a possible D gene (7 bases). The CDR3 contains 14 residues. The germline V gene has CDR1 SGHVS and CDR2 FQNEAQ. The V end was cut by 5 bases, the J end by 3 bases, with 13 bases between. CDR3 nucleotides: TGTGCCAGCAGCCCAAGGGGGGGAGAAGAGACCCAGTACTTC. As protein: CASSPRGGEETQYF.

As to this clone: One base separates it from a far larger clone, so it is likely a read error. Other DNA sequences in this sample translate to the same CDR3. The chain employs TRBV6-6 and TRBJ2-7, with 7 bases matching TRBD2. CDR1 and CDR2 from the germline V gene are MNHNY and SVGAGI (reference sequence). This CDR3 has 15 residues. V shed 5 bases and J 9 bases; nucleotides not matched to a gene: 16. The CDR3: CASSPRRLAPSGQYF. CDR3 coding DNA: TGTGCCAGCAGTCCCCGCCGACTAGCCCCTAGCGGGCAGTACTTC.

About this clone: A far larger clone is one base from this, pointing to a likely read error. The V call is TRBV29-1, the J call TRBJ2-3, with D perhaps TRBD2 (6 bases). This CDR3 has 13 residues. The V end lost 6 bases, the J end lost 3 bases, and 13 bases lay between the germline ends. CDR1 is SQVTM, CDR2 ANQGSEA, per germline. This CDR3 is CSVGGKKTDTQYF. CDR3 nucleotide sequence: TGCAGCGTGGGCGGGAAGAAGACAGATACGCAGTATTTT.

This clone came up a few times. This may come from a read error, since a much larger clone is one base off. The same CDR3 arises from other DNA sequences in this sample as well. V and J are TRBV19 and TRBJ2-5, with 9 bases that match TRBD1. Per the germline V gene, CDR1 is LNHDA and CDR2 is SQIVND (reference sequence). CDR3 length: 15 residues. This CDR3 reads CASSPRTGVPETQYF. The CDR3 DNA reads as TGTGCAAGTAGTCCGCGGACAGGGGTCCCAGAGACCCAGTACTTC. Full variable domain (outside the CDR3, taken from reference TRBV19 and TRBJ2-5): DGGITQSPKYLFRKEGQNVTLSCEQNLNHDAMYWYRQDPGQGLRLIYYSQIVNDFQKGDIAEGYSVSREKKESFPLTVTSAQKNPTAFYLCASSPRTGVPETQYFGPGTRLLVL.

On this clone: A far larger clone is one nucleotide away, so this likely arose from a read error. The sample contains more than one DNA sequence encoding this CDR3. The V and J genes are TRBV29-1 and TRBJ2-1, with 7 bases that match TRBD2. Germline-derived CDR1 and CDR2 are SQVTM and ANQGSEA. The CDR3 is made up of 16 amino acids. The CDR3: CSVEDFVAGVNNEQFF. The DNA of the CDR3 is TGCAGCGTTGAAGATTTTGTGGCGGGAGTGAACAATGAACAGTTCTTC.